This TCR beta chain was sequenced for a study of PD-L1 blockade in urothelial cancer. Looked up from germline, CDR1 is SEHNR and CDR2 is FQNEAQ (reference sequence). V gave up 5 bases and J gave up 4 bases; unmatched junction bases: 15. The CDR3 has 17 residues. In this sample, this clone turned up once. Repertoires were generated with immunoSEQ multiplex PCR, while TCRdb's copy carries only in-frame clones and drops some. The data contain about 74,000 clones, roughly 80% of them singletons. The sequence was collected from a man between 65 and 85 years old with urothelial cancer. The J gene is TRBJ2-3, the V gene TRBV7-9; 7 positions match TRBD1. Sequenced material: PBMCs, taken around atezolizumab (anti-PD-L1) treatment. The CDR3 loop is CASSPGTVKIAPDTQYF. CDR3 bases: TGTGCCAGCAGCCCCGGGACAGTAAAAATCGCCCCAGATACGCAGTATTTT.